This T cell receptor beta chain emerged from a study of T cell changes during pregnancy in multiple sclerosis. Clones were sequenced by immunoSEQ multiplex PCR, and TCRdb holds only the in-frame ones, with some missing. The data hold tens of thousands of clones, with 80% to 95% observed a single time. This clone was seen once. The sequencing used peripheral blood, collected in the second trimester of pregnancy. The TCR sequence derives from a female donor with multiple sclerosis, enrolled in a pregnancy study.

The CDR3 sequence is CASSEQVAGLGANVLTF. The CDR3 DNA follows: TGTGCCAGTAGCGAACAGGTGGCAGGGCTTGGGGCCAACGTCCTGACTTTC. The chain is built from TRBV19 and TRBJ2-6; D might be TRBD1 (5 bases). This CDR3 is 17 amino acids long. In germline, CDR1 is LNHDA, CDR2 SQIVND (reference sequence). Trimming removed 6 bases at V and 3 bases at J, with 18 bases between.